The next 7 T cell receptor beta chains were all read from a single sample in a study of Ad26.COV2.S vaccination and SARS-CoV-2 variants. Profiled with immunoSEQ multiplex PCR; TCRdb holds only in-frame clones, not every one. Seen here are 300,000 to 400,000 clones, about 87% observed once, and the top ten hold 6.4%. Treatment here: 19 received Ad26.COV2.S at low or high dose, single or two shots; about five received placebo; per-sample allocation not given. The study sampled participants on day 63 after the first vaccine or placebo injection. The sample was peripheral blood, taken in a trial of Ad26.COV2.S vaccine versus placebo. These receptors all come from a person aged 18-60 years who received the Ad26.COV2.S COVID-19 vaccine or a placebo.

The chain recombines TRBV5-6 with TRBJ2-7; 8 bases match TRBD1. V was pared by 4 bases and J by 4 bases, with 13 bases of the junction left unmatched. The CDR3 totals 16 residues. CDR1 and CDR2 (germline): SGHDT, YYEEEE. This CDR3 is CASSKDTAGGMYEQYF. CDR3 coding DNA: TGTGCCAGCAGCAAGGATACGGCAGGGGGCATGTACGAGCAGTACTTC.

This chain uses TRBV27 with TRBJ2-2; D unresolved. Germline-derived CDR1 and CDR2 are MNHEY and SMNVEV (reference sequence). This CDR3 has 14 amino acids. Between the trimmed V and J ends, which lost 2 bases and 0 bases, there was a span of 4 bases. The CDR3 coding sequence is TGTGCCAGCAGTTTAATCGCGAACACCGGGGAGCTGTTTTTT. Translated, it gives CASSLIANTGELFF.

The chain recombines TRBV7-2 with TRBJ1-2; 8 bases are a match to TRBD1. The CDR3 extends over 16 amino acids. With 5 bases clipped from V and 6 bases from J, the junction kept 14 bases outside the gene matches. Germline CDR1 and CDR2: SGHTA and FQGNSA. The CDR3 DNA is TGTGCCAGCAGCCCAGTCTTACCAGGGGGCGCGAATGGCTACACCTTC. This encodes CASSPVLPGGANGYTF. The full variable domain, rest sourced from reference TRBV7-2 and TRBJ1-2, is GAGVSQSPSNKVTEKGKDVELRCDPISGHTALYWYRQSLGQGLEFLIYFQGNSAPDKSGLPSDRFSAERTGGSVSTLTIQRTQQEDSAVYLCASSPVLPGGANGYTFGSGTRLTVV.

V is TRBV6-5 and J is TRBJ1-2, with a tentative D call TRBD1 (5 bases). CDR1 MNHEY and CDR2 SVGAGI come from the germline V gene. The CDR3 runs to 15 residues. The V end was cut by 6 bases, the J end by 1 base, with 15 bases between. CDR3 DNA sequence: TGTGCCAGCAGCCCCTCCGGGACCTTTAACTATGGCTACACCTTC. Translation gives CASSPSGTFNYGYTF.

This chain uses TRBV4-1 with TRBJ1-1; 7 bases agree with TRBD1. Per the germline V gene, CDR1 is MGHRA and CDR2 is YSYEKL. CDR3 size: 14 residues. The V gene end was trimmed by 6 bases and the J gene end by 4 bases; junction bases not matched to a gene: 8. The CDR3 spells CASSRPTGFTEAFF. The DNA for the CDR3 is TGCGCCAGCAGTCGACCGACAGGGTTCACTGAAGCTTTCTTT.

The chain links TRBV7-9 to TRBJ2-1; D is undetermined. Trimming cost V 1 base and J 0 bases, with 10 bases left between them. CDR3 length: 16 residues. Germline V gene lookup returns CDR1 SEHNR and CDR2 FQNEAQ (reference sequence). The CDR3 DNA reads TGTGCCAGCAGCTTAGTAGACGGCCCCTCCTACAATGAGCAGTTCTTC. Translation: CASSLVDGPSYNEQFF.

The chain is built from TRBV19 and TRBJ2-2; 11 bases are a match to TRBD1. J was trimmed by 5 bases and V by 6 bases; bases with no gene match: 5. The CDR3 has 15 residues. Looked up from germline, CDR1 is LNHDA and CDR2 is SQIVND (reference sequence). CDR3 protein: CASSRGQGGTGELFF. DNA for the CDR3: TGTGCCAGTAGCAGGGGACAGGGGGGGACCGGGGAGCTGTTTTTT.